This is a list of T cell receptor beta chains from one sample in a study of cytomegalovirus exposure and HLA in healthy donors. Clones were read by immunoSEQ multiplex PCR, and TCRdb kept only the in-frame ones, dropping some. The table shows over 150,000 clones, with roughly 70% occurring only once. Sequenced sample: PBMCs. These receptors all come from a woman in her twenties or thirties in good health and CMV-seronegative. CDR3s include the opening cysteine and the closing phenylalanine or tryptophan. A D gene is named only where the DNA matches it firmly. Clone size, where shown, is once, few, many, or a class for clones that have expanded.

NA	TRBV7-2	TRBJ2-1	TRBD2	CASSFRAGGALTTYNEQFF	TGTGCCAGCAGCTTCAGGGCGGGGGGAGCACTCACAACATACAATGAGCAGTTCTTC
NA	TRBV7-9	TRBJ1-4	NA	CASSKATTGGTNEKLFF	TGTGCCAGCAGCAAGGCGACCACCGGGGGAACTAATGAAAAACTGTTTTTT
NA	TRBV27	TRBJ1-5	NA	CASSLFAGYQPQHF	TGTGCCAGCAGTTTATTCGCGGGGTATCAGCCCCAGCATTTT
NA	TRBV19	TRBJ1-2	TRBD1	CASSIDRGKNGYTF	TGTGCCAGTAGTATCGACAGGGGAAAAAATGGCTACACCTTC
NA	TRBV7-9	TRBJ2-7	TRBD2	CASSLTFFDGLAGHYEQYF	TGTGCCAGCAGCTTAACGTTCTTTGATGGCCTAGCGGGACACTACGAGCAGTACTTC
few	TRBV13	TRBJ2-2	NA	CASSSFPWTPLSGGELFF	TGTGCCAGCAGCTCCTTCCCCTGGACACCACTATCAGGCGGGGAGCTGTTTTTT
NA	TRBV11-2	TRBJ2-1	NA	CASSPSAGKWEQFF	TGTGCCAGCAGCCCCAGCGCGGGAAAGTGGGAGCAGTTCTTC
few	TRBV2	TRBJ1-5	NA	CASGSDSRPQHF	TGTGCCAGCGGGTCAGACTCTCGGCCCCAGCATTTT
few	TRBV6-5	TRBJ1-1	NA	CASSYGQGMTEAFF	TGTGCCAGCAGTTACGGCCAGGGGATGACTGAAGCTTTCTTT
NA	TRBV5-8	TRBJ2-7	TRBD2	CASSLPSGSYEQYF	TGTGCCAGCAGCTTGCCTAGCGGAAGCTACGAGCAGTACTTC
NA	TRBV4-1	TRBJ2-7	TRBD1	CASSQLPGQGSYEQYF	TGCGCCAGCAGCCAACTCCCGGGACAGGGGTCCTACGAGCAGTACTTC
NA	TRBV23-1	TRBJ1-2	TRBD1	CASSQGRGTGVPQNYGYTF	TGCGCCAGCAGTCAAGGGCGCGGGACAGGAGTTCCCCAGAACTATGGCTACACCTTC
few	TRBV27	TRBJ1-3	NA	CASSLSHRSAGNTIYF	TGTGCCAGCAGTTTATCCCATCGTTCAGCTGGAAACACCATATATTTT
NA	TRBV19	TRBJ1-1	NA	CASSMEGGAEAFF	TGTGCCAGTAGTATGGAGGGTGGCGCTGAAGCTTTCTTT
NA	TRBV5-4	TRBJ2-6	NA	CASSIRDTGSGANVLTF	TGTGCCAGCAGTATCCGGGACACAGGCTCTGGGGCCAACGTCCTGACTTTC
NA	TRBV7-2	TRBJ1-1	TRBD1	CASSLLTGGATEAFF	TGTGCCAGCAGCTTATTGACAGGGGGCGCGACTGAAGCTTTCTTT
NA	TRBV9	TRBJ2-7	NA	CASSVEVREEQYF	TGTGCCAGCAGCGTAGAGGTACGGGAGGAGCAGTACTTC
NA	TRBV7-6	TRBJ1-6	TRBD1	CASSLWGQGLSPLHF	TGTGCCAGCAGCTTGTGGGGACAGGGGCTATCACCCCTCCACTTT
NA	TRBV28	TRBJ1-2	NA	CASIPTGFYGYTF	TGTGCCAGCATTCCGACGGGATTCTATGGCTACACCTTC
NA	TRBV5-1	TRBJ2-6	NA	CASSLAALVSGANVLTF	TGCGCCAGCAGCTTGGCTGCCTTAGTTTCTGGGGCCAACGTCCTGACTTTC
NA	TRBV7-8	TRBJ2-7	NA	CASSPPVAHEQYF	TGTGCCAGCAGCCCCCCTGTGGCCCACGAGCAGTACTTC
NA	TRBV28	TRBJ1-2	NA	CASSGVRDGYTF	TGTGCCAGCAGCGGCGTTCGGGATGGCTACACCTTC
NA	TRBV6-5	TRBJ2-1	NA	CASSYSIGPGLHEQFF	TGTGCCAGCAGTTACTCGATAGGGCCAGGGTTGCATGAGCAGTTCTTC
NA	TRBV5-4	TRBJ1-6	NA	CASSLVQVNSPLHF	TGTGCCAGCAGCTTGGTACAGGTTAATTCACCCCTCCACTTT
NA	TRBV4-1	TRBJ2-1	NA	CASSQWGRTNEQFF	TGCGCCAGCAGCCAATGGGGCCGTACCAATGAGCAGTTCTTC
NA	TRBV7-3	TRBJ1-4	NA	CASSLERGSVFEKLFF	TGTGCCAGCAGCTTAGAAAGGGGCAGTGTTTTTGAAAAACTGTTTTTT
NA	TRBV2	TRBJ2-7	TRBD1	CASRPGTGGLYEQYF	TGTGCCAGCAGGCCAGGGACAGGGGGTTTGTACGAGCAGTACTTC
few	TRBV19	TRBJ1-6	NA	CASNAGASPLHF	TGTGCCAGCAATGCAGGGGCCTCACCCCTCCACTTT
NA	TRBV30	TRBJ2-1	TRBD2	CASLLERGARQFF	TGTGCCTCCTTGTTGGAGCGGGGGGCCAGGCAGTTCTTC
few	TRBV5-5	TRBJ1-5	NA	CASSFVAGDQPQHF	TGTGCCAGCAGCTTCGTGGCGGGGGATCAGCCCCAGCATTTT
NA	TRBV28	TRBJ1-5	NA	CASILGGVKEPQHF	TGTGCCAGCATCCTGGGGGGGGTCAAGGAGCCCCAGCATTTT
NA	TRBV15	TRBJ1-5	NA	CATQQGPNQPQHF	TGTGCCACGCAACAGGGTCCCAATCAGCCCCAGCATTTT
few	TRBV5-6	TRBJ1-1	NA	CASSNGDRTNTEAFF	TGTGCCAGCAGTAACGGGGATAGAACTAACACTGAAGCTTTCTTT
few	TRBV5-5	TRBJ2-7	NA	CASSRAREYEQYF	TGTGCCAGCAGCCGCGCCAGGGAATACGAGCAGTACTTC
NA	TRBV9	TRBJ1-2	NA	CASRQVNYGYTF	TGTGCCAGCAGACAGGTAAACTATGGCTACACCTTC
NA	TRBV28	TRBJ1-5	NA	CASHMAGNQPQHF	TGTGCCAGCCACATGGCAGGGAATCAGCCCCAGCATTTT
NA	TRBV28	TRBJ2-7	TRBD2	CASSFPTSGSGEQYF	TGTGCCAGCAGTTTCCCCACTAGCGGGAGTGGGGAGCAGTACTTC
NA	TRBV6-5	TRBJ1-1	NA	CASRGPAGAFF	TGTGCCAGCAGGGGCCCGGCGGGGGCTTTCTTT
NA	TRBV10-3	TRBJ1-2	NA	CAISESRELSLYGYTF	TGTGCCATCAGTGAGTCTAGGGAGTTATCACTTTATGGCTACACCTTC
NA	TRBV25-1	TRBJ2-1	TRBD1	CASSGTLGQASNGEQFF	TGTGCCAGCAGTGGGACACTCGGACAGGCCTCGAATGGTGAGCAGTTCTTC
few	TRBV5-6	TRBJ2-1	NA	CASSLSWSSYNEQFF	TGTGCCAGCAGCTTGAGCTGGAGCTCCTACAATGAGCAGTTCTTC
NA	TRBV4-2	TRBJ1-3	NA	CASSQDGTSGAGNTIYF	TGTGCCAGCAGCCAAGATGGTACCTCGGGAGCTGGAAACACCATATATTTT
few	TRBV2	TRBJ1-6	NA	CASSENSPYNSPLHF	TGTGCCAGCAGTGAAAACTCTCCGTATAATTCACCCCTCCACTTT
few	TRBV4-3	TRBJ2-1	NA	CASSRWVPGQGYNEQFF	TGCGCCAGCAGCCGATGGGTTCCGGGACAAGGCTACAATGAGCAGTTCTTC
NA	TRBV7-9	TRBJ2-5	TRBD2	CASSASGAETQYF	TGTGCCAGCAGCGCTAGCGGGGCAGAGACCCAGTACTTC
once	TRBV9	TRBJ2-5	NA	CASSAGTQETQYF	TGTGCCAGCAGCGCCGGGACTCAAGAGACCCAGTACTTC
NA	TRBV4-1	TRBJ2-7	NA	CASSQVSGPYEQYF	TGCGCCAGCAGCCAAGTCTCAGGGCCATACGAGCAGTACTTC
NA	TRBV10-3	TRBJ1-2	TRBD1	CAIKLGQSDYGYTF	TGTGCCATCAAATTGGGACAGTCTGACTATGGCTACACCTTC
NA	TRBV5-6	TRBJ2-1	NA	CASSLDGIGEQFF	TGTGCCAGCAGCTTGGACGGGATCGGTGAGCAGTTCTTC
NA	TRBV9	TRBJ2-7	NA	CASSAQGYEQYF	TGTGCCAGCAGCGCCCAGGGTTACGAGCAGTACTTC